These 10 T cell receptor beta chains came from one sample sequenced in a study of PD-1 blockade in classical Hodgkin lymphoma. Sequencing was performed with immunoSEQ multiplex PCR; in TCRdb, only in-frame clones are kept and a portion is missing. The sample yields 150,000 or so clones, 78% seen once. Each patient's relapse followed autologous stem cell transplantation, and brentuximab vedotin exposure varied. Sequencing used peripheral blood mononuclear cells (PBMCs), obtained before the second cycle of nivolumab. The receptors come from a human donor with classical Hodgkin lymphoma.

The V gene is TRBV6-5, the J gene TRBJ1-3; D not resolved. V lost 3 bases and J 0 bases, leaving 9 bases between the germline ends. CDR1 and CDR2 (germline): MNHEY, SVGAGI. The CDR3 sequence is 15 residues long. CDR3 coding DNA: TGTGCCAGCAGTTATTCAGGTGTCTCTGGAAACACCATATATTTT. This translates into CASSYSGVSGNTIYF.

This clone has only a few counts. V usage is TRBV4-1 and J usage is TRBJ2-1; D unclear. The CDR3 length is 15 residues. Looked up from germline, CDR1 is MGHRA and CDR2 is YSYEKL. With 1 base removed from V and 3 bases from J, the gap between germline ends came to 10 bases. This CDR3 is CASSQGRYYYNEQFF. The CDR3 nucleotides read TGCGCCAGCAGCCAAGGAAGGTACTACTACAATGAGCAGTTCTTC.

CDR3 in DNA: TGTGCCAGCAGTCCCTACCTAGCGGGAGCCTCTGGGGCCAACGTCCTGACTTTC. Protein: CASSPYLAGASGANVLTF. The chain couples TRBV28 to TRBJ2-6; 10 bases are shared with TRBD2. V gave up 5 bases and J gave up 0 bases; unmatched junction bases: 7. Germline CDR1 MDHEN, CDR2 SYDVKM. This CDR3 spans 18 amino acids.

This clone has only a few counts. The chain links TRBV6-1 to TRBJ1-5; D might be TRBD1 (5 bases). Germline CDR1 reads MNHNS; CDR2 reads SASEGT. CDR3 length: 15 residues. Trimming took 4 bases from V and 4 from J, leaving 14 bases between them. The CDR3, as DNA: TGTGCCAGCAGTGCCCGGGACGTTCAGAATCAGCCCCAGCATTTT. Its protein is CASSARDVQNQPQHF.

The CDR3 loop is CASSAGTANEKLFF. CDR3 sequence (DNA): TGTGCCAGCAGTGCCGGGACAGCTAATGAAAAACTGTTTTTT. V and J are TRBV27 and TRBJ1-4, with 7 nucleotides matching TRBD1. V was clipped by 5 bases and J by 3 bases; unmatched bases: 3. Germline assignment: CDR1 MNHEY and CDR2 SMNVEV (reference sequence). There are 14 residues in the CDR3. Combining the CDR3 with reference TRBV27 and TRBJ1-4 gives the whole variable domain EAQVTQNPRYLITVTGKKLTVTCSQNMNHEYMSWYRQDPGLGLRQIYYSMNVEVTDKGDVPEGYKVSRKEKRNFPLILESPSPNQTSLYFCASSAGTANEKLFFGSGTQLSVL.

V usage is TRBV11-2 and J usage is TRBJ1-2, with D unresolved. Germline V lookup: CDR1 SGHAT, CDR2 FQNNGV. This CDR3 is built from 12 residues. Trimming stripped 3 bases from V and 5 bases from J, with 7 bases between. DNA of the CDR3: TGTGCCAGCAGCTTTCGCCGATATGGCTACACCTTC. It translates to CASSFRRYGYTF.

CDR3 in amino acids: CASSLPGGYVTQYF. For the CDR3, the DNA is TGTGCCAGCAGCTTACCAGGGGGGTATGTGACCCAGTACTTC. V usage is TRBV7-2 and J usage is TRBJ2-5; D is possibly TRBD1 (7 bases). Germline V gene sequence: CDR1 SGHTA, CDR2 FQGNSA. The CDR3 loop spans 14 amino acids. V lost 2 bases, J lost 7 bases, and 14 bases lay in between.

On this clone itself: This may be a read error: a much more frequent sequence differs by one nucleotide. The V and J genes are TRBV7-2 and TRBJ1-3, with D possibly being TRBD1 (5 bases). Trimming took off 3 bases at V and 0 bases at J, with 9 bases between the two ends. The CDR3 loop spans 15 amino acids. Germline CDR1 and CDR2: SGHTA and FQGNSA. CDR3 in amino acids: CASSFGGSSGNTIYF. The CDR3 DNA is TGTGCCAGCAGCTTTGGGGGGAGCTCTGGAAACACCATATATTTT.

The chain couples TRBV6-5 to TRBJ1-3; D remains unclear. Germline loops: CDR1 MNHEY, CDR2 SVGAGI. Trimming took 6 bases from V and 4 from J, leaving 4 bases between them. The CDR3 consists of 11 residues. CDR3 amino acids: CASSIGNTIYF. In DNA form, the CDR3 reads TGTGCCAGCAGCATAGGAAACACCATATATTTT.

The chain carries TRBV5-1 and TRBJ1-1, with 12 nucleotides matching TRBD1. The CDR3 has 15 residues. Germline trimming cut 4 bases from V and 7 bases from J; bases unmatched to any gene: 8. Germline assignment: CDR1 SGHRS and CDR2 YFSETQ. This chain's CDR3 is CASSHRDRGLLEAFF. The CDR3, as DNA: TGCGCCAGCAGCCACCGGGACAGGGGGCTACTTGAAGCTTTCTTT.